Listed below are T cell receptor beta chains from one sample, sequenced in a study of blood T cell repertoires in COVID-19. Repertoires were generated with immunoSEQ multiplex PCR, while TCRdb's copy carries only in-frame clones and drops some. Of 140,000 or so clones in the sample, roughly 81% were seen once. Sequencing was done on a sample of peripheral blood. The receptor set was obtained from a human donor with acute or convalescent COVID-19. The donor label of this sample is uncertain. The conserved cysteine and the conserved F or W are not part of the CDR3 here. The order of the fields is V gene, CDR3 length, J gene, CDR3 protein.

TRBV5-1	12	TRBJ1-2	ASSLGQELYGYT
TRBV5-1	13	TRBJ2-1	ASSFLGGLADEQF
TRBV18	11	TRBJ1-1	ASSPTPGTEAF
TRBV4-1	13	TRBJ1-5	ASSQGVQGYQPQH
TRBV4-3	12	TRBJ1-5	ASSQSREGFPQH
TRBV19	13	TRBJ2-7	ASSNQGVAAYEQY
TRBV6-2/TRBV6-3	15	TRBJ2-3	ASTPIRTGSGTDTQY
TRBV28	13	TRBJ2-5	ASGLGTGGSETQY
TRBV19	13	TRBJ1-2	ASSYPGQAYYGYT
TRBV3-1/TRBV3-2	13	TRBJ2-1	ASSQGFRSEAEQF
TRBV6-6	14	TRBJ2-1	ASSGPRYSSYNEQF
TRBV10-3	14	TRBJ2-5	AISARLAGAAETQY
TRBV5-6	12	TRBJ2-2	ASSFWSGTGELF
TRBV28	15	TRBJ2-1	ASSSSTGHQTYNEQF
TRBV4-1	11	TRBJ2-1	ASSVDFYNEQF
TRBV5-1	13	TRBJ2-7	ASSLVPGGTYEQY
TRBV29-1	12	TRBJ2-2	SVGQGHITGELF
TRBV25-1	13	TRBJ1-3	ASSRRGNTGNTIY
TRBV5-5	14	TRBJ2-2	ASTVGGLAVTGELF
TRBV27	11	TRBJ2-2	ASLVGRTGELF
TRBV4-1	15	TRBJ1-2	ASSLRAGTVRSEGYT
TRBV29-1	13	TRBJ2-1	SVEEGTSGYNEQF
TRBV4-3	12	TRBJ1-1	ASSRYRENTEAF
TRBV4-3	14	TRBJ1-6	ASSQAGGKSSSPLH
TRBV18	12	TRBJ2-3	ASSPPAGTDTQY
TRBV2	11	TRBJ2-2	ASRQTGDGELF
TRBV19	16	TRBJ2-6	ASLVLGRENSGANVLT
TRBV30	9	TRBJ1-3	AWERGNTIY
TRBV5-6	11	TRBJ1-6	ASSPNSNSPLH
TRBV11-3	9	TRBJ2-1	ASSSTAEQF
TRBV6-6	12	TRBJ1-2	ASRDRGTNYGYT
TRBV19	12	TRBJ1-1	ASTGTFSHTEAF
TRBV19	13	TRBJ2-4	ASSIDLGLGNIQY
TRBV5-4	13	TRBJ2-3	ASSLGNSGTDTQY
TRBV12-3/TRBV12-4	11	TRBJ1-2	ASSPDRGYGYT
TRBV19	12	TRBJ1-2	ASREEATRTGYT
TRBV7-3	14	TRBJ2-2	ASSQPGQMNTGELF
TRBV7-2	11	TRBJ1-2	ASSPGTGYGYT
TRBV27	18	TRBJ2-2	ASSLFRDRGVGRGTGELF
TRBV7-9	11	TRBJ1-5	ASTRDDDQPQH
TRBV28	14	TRBJ1-5	ASSKQAGNSNQPQH
TRBV28	13	TRBJ2-2	ASRFGTGEGGELF
TRBV7-3	16	TRBJ2-1	ASSLIPSTSLSYNEQF
TRBV7-9	13	TRBJ2-4	ASSSGRGSANIQY
TRBV10-1	14	TRBJ2-7	ASGRTMMRCPYEQY
TRBV5-4	12	TRBJ1-1	ASSPQGINTEAF
TRBV24-1	13	TRBJ2-2	ATESGQLNTGELF